This T cell receptor beta chain derives from a study of CD8+CD57+ T cells in acquired aplastic anemia. The template used for profiling TCR beta VDJ and CDR3 was genomic DNA. TCRdb fed the reads into MiXCR, producing one record per CDR3 protein. The table shows about 180,000 distinct CDR3 sequences, with almost 50% occurring only once. Between the trimmed V and J ends, which lost 1 base and 5 bases, there was a span of 2 bases. The CDR3 is 11 residues long. Germline CDR1 and CDR2: KGHDR and SFDVKD. The patients chosen for sequencing had shown expansion of CD8+CD57+ cells (detected by flow cytometry). Sample: sorted CD4+, CD8+, or CD8+CD57+ T cells (not recorded which) from PBMCs. The chain is built from TRBV24-1 and TRBJ2-7; D gene uncertain. The clonotype was recovered from a human donor with aplastic anemia. In nucleotides, the CDR3 is TGTGCCACCAGTGATTTTCACGAGCAGTACTTC. Protein: CATSDFHEQYF.